This TCR beta chain was documented in a study of T cell responses to AZD1222 COVID-19 vaccine. Study in general: Pooling of second doses given at about 4 or about 12 weeks was done.

This clone was detected once. Its antigen is still unknown. Trimming shortened V by 5 bases and J by 8 bases, and 8 bases separated the two germline ends. This CDR3 is built from 11 residues. Germline V gene lookup returns CDR1 SGHVS and CDR2 FNYEAQ. Regarding the study as a whole: There were mostly white British donors and more females than males, and clonal diversity was possibly underestimated. When two AZD1222 doses had been given, Spike-specific TCR breadth and depth rose.

The table came from immunoSEQ multiplex PCR; TCRdb's copy has only in-frame clones and leaves some out. The profile shows around 150,000 clones, 84% of them singletons. The sequencing here drew on peripheral blood, taken on day 0 of AZD1222 vaccination. The chain joins TRBV7-6 to TRBJ2-3, with D possibly matching TRBD1 (6 bases). The TCR was taken from an adult in good health. CDR3 loop: CASSIQGTQYF. CDR3 DNA: TGTGCCAGCAGCATACAGGGTACGCAGTATTTT.